The T cell receptor (beta chain) under discussion was sequenced for a study of early T cells in non-severe SARS-CoV-2 infection. Across the whole study: Bulk RNA isolated from unsorted whole blood underwent sequencing; chains were not paired. Study-level points and caveats: Anti-spike CD8 responses were favored in VDJdb matching, and private and CD4 specificities were missed.

CDR3 size: 15 residues. Germline V gene lookup returns CDR1 SNHLY and CDR2 FYNNEI. V lost 6 bases and J lost 5, with 14 bases in between. Points on this clonotype: Its antigen is unidentified.

Individual cDNA molecules received unique molecular identifiers during library preparation. TCRdb passed the 5' RACE reads through MiXCR, listing each CDR3 protein once. The table shows about 110,000 distinct CDR3 sequences, with 12% occurring only once. What was sequenced was whole blood. This clonotype originated in an adult who was a healthcare worker with PCR-confirmed SARS-CoV-2 infection or an uninfected control (not recorded which). The V gene is TRBV2, the J gene TRBJ1-6, with D unclear. In DNA form, the CDR3 reads TGTGCCAGCAGCCTCCTGGGCAGAAATAATTCACCCCTCCACTTT. Translated: CASSLLGRNNSPLHF.